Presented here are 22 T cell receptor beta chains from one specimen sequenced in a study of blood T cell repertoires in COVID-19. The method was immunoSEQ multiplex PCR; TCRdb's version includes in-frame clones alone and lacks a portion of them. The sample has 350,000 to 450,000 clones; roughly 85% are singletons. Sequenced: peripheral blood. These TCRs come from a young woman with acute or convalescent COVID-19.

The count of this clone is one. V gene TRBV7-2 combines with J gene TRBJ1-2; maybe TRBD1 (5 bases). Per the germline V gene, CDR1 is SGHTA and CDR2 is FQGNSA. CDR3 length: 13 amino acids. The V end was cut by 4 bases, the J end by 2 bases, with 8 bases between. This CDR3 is CASSSDKNYGYTF. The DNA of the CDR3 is TGTGCCAGCAGCTCGGACAAGAACTATGGCTACACCTTC.

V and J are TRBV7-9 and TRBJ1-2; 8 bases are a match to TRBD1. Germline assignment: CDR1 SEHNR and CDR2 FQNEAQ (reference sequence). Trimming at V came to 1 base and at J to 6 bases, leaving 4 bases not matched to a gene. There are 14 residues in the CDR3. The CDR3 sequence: CASSLGTGFDGYTF. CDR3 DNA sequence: TGTGCCAGCAGCTTAGGGACAGGGTTCGATGGCTACACCTTC.

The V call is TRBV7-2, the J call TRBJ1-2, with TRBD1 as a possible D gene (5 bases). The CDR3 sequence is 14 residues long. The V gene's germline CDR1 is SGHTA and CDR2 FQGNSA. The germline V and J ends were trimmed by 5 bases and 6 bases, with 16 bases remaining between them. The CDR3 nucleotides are TGTGCCAGCAGCCCCGGTGGGGGGGAGGATGGCTACACCTTC. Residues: CASSPGGGEDGYTF.

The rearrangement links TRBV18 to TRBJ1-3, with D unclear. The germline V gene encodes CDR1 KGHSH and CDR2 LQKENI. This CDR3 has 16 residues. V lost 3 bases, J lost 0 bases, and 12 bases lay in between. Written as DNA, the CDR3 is TGTGCCAGCTCACCGGCCCTGCCCGACTCTGGAAACACCATATATTTT. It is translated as CASSPALPDSGNTIYF.

CDR3 nucleotides: TGTGCCAGCAGTGAACGGACTAGCGGCTTTTCCACAGATACGCAGTATTTT. This codes for CASSERTSGFSTDTQYF. The V gene is TRBV6-1, the J gene TRBJ2-3, with 10 bases matching TRBD2. This CDR3 is built from 17 residues. V was clipped by 2 bases and J by 2 bases; unmatched bases: 7. Germline loops: CDR1 MNHNS, CDR2 SASEGT.

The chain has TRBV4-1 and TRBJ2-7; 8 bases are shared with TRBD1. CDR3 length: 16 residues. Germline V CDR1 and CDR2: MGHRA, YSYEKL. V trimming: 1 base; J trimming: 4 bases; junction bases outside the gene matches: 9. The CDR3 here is CASSQATGTGIYEQYF. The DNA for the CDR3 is TGCGCCAGCAGCCAAGCTACCGGGACAGGCATTTACGAGCAGTACTTC.

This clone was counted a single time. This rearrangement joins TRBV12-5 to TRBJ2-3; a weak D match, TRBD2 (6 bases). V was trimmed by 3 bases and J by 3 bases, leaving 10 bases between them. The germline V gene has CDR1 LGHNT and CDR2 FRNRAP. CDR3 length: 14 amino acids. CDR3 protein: CASGLGTATDTQYF. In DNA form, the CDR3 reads TGTGCTAGTGGTTTAGGGACTGCAACAGATACGCAGTATTTT.

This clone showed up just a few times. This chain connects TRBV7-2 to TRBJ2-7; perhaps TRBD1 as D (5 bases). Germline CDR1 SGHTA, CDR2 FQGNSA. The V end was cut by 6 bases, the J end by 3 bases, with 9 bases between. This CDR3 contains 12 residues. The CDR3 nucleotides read TGTGCCAGCAGACTGACAGACTACGAGCAGTACTTC. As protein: CASRLTDYEQYF.

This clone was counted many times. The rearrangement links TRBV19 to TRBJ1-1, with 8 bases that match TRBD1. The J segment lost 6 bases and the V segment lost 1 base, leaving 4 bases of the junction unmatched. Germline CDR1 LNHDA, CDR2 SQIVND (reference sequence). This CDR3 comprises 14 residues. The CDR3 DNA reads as TGTGCCAGTAGTATAGGACAGGGGTCTTCTGAAGCTTTCTTT. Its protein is CASSIGQGSSEAFF. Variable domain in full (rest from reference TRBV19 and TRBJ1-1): DGGITQSPKYLFRKEGQNVTLSCEQNLNHDAMYWYRQDPGQGLRLIYYSQIVNDFQKGDIAEGYSVSREKKESFPLTVTSAQKNPTAFYLCASSIGQGSSEAFFGQGTRLTVV.

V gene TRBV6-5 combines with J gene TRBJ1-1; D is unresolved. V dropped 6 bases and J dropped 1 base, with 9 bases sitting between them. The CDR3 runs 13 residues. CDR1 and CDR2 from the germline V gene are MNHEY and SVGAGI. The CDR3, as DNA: TGTGCCAGCAGACCCCACGGGAACACTGAAGCTTTCTTT. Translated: CASRPHGNTEAFF.

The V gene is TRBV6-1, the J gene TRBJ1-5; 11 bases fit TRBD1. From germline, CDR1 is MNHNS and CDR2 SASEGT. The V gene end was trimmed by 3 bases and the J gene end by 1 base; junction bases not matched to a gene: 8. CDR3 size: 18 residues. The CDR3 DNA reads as TGTGCCAGCAGTGATCCGGGACAGGGGGGGAAGAGCAATCAGCCCCAGCATTTT. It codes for CASSDPGQGGKSNQPQHF.

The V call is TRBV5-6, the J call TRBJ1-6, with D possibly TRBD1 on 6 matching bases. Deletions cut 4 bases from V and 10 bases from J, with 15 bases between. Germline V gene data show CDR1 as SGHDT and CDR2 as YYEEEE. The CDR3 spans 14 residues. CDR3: CASSPDRLGSPLHF. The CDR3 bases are TGTGCCAGCAGCCCCGACAGGTTGGGATCACCCCTCCACTTT.

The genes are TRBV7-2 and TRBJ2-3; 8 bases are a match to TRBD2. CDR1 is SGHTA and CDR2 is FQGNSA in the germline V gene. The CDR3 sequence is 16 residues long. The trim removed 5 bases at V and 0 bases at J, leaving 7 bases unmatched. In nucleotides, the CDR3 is TGTGCCAGCAGCCGGGGGGGCGGGCCCAGCACAGATACGCAGTATTTT. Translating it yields CASSRGGGPSTDTQYF.

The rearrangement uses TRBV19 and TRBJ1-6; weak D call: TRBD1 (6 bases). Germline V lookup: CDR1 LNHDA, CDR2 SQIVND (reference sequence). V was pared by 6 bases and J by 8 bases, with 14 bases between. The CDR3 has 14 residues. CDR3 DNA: TGTGCCAGTAGAAATCAGGGGAGTCATTCACCCCTCCACTTT. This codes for CASRNQGSHSPLHF.

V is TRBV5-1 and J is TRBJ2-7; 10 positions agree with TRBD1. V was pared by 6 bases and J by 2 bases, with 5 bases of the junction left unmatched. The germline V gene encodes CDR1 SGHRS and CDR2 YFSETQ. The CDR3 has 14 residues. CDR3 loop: CASNPGQGTYEQYF. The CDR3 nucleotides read TGCGCCAGCAACCCGGGACAGGGGACCTACGAGCAGTACTTC.

CDR3 bases: TGTGCCAGCAGCTTTTGTGAGGAATTGGATGGCTACACCTTC. The encoded protein is CASSFCEELDGYTF. This chain joins TRBV12-1 and TRBJ1-2. TRBV12-1 is described as a pseudogene. The CDR3 spans 14 residues.

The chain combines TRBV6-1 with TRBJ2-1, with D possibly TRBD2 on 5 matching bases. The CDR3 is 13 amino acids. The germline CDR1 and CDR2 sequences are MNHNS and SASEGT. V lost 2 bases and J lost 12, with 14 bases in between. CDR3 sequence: CASSEFRSSRQFF. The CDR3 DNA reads TGTGCCAGCAGTGAATTCCGGTCTAGCAGGCAGTTCTTC.

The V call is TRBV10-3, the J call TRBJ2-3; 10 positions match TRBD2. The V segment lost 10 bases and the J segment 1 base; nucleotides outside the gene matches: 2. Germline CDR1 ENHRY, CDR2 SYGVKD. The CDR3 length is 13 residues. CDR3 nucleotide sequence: TGTGCCACCCTAGCGGGGGGCACAGATACGCAGTATTTT. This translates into CATLAGGTDTQYF.

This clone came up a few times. The CDR3 protein is CASSPQGVRNQPQHF. The CDR3, as DNA: TGTGCCAGTAGTCCTCAAGGGGTCCGCAATCAGCCCCAGCATTTT. V is TRBV19 and J is TRBJ1-5, with D tentatively TRBD1 (5 bases). Trimming stripped 5 bases from V and 2 bases from J, with 13 bases between. The CDR3 is 15 amino acids. Germline CDR1 is LNHDA and CDR2 is SQIVND (reference sequence).

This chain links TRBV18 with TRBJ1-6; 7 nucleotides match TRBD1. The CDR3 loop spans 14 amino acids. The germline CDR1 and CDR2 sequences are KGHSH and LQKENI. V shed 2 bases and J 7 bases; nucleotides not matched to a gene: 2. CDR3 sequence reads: CASSPAGGNSPLHF. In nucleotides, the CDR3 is TGTGCCAGCTCACCAGCAGGGGGAAATTCACCCCTCCACTTT.

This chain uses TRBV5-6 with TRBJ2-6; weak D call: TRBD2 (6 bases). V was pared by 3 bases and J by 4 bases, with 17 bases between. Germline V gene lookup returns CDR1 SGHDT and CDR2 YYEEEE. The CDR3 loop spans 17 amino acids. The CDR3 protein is CASSWGVGPGGANVLTF. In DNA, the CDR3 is TGTGCCAGCAGCTGGGGGGTGGGGCCCGGAGGGGCCAACGTCCTGACTTTC.

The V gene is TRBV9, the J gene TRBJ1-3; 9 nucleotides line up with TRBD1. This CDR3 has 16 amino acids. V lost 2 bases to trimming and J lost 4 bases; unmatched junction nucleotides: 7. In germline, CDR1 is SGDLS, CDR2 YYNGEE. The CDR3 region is CASSVPSGTGGNTIYF. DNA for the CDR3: TGTGCCAGCAGCGTCCCCTCCGGGACAGGGGGAAACACCATATATTTT.